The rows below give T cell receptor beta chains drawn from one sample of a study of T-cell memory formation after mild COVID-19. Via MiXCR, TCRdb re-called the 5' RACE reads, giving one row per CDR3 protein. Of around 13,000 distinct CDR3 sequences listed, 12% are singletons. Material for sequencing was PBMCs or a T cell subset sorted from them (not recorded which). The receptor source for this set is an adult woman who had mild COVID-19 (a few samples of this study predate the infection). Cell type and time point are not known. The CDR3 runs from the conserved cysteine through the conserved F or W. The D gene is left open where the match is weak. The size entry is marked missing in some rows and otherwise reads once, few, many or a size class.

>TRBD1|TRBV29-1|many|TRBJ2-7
CSVETFRDRDYEQYF
TGCAGCGTTGAAACATTCCGGGACAGAGACTACGAGCAGTACTTC
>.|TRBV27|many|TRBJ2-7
CASSLSPTGSQEQYF
TGTGCCAGCAGTTTATCCCCTACAGGGTCGCAGGAGCAGTACTTC
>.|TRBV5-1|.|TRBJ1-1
CASSLGLPGSEAFF
TGCGCCAGCAGCTTGGGGCTCCCAGGTTCTGAAGCTTTCTTT
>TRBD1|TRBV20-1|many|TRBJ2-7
CSARSSIGTVYEQYF
TGCAGTGCTAGATCCTCTATCGGGACAGTCTACGAGCAGTACTTC
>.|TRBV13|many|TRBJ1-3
CASSSQGSGNTIYF
TGTGCCAGCAGCTCACAGGGCTCTGGAAACACCATATATTTT
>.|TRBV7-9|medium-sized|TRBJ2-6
CASSHLQGRSGANVLTF
TGTGCCAGCAGCCACTTGCAGGGCCGCTCTGGGGCCAACGTCCTGACTTTC
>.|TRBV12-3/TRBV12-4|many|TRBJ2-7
CASGQLTGPYEQYF
TGTGCCAGCGGTCAATTGACAGGACCCTACGAGCAGTACTTC
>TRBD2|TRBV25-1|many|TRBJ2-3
CASSEFKGTSGGAADTQYF
TGTGCCAGCAGTGAATTTAAGGGGACTAGCGGGGGGGCCGCAGATACGCAGTATTTT
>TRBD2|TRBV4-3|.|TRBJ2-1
CASSQEGLAGTYNEQFF
TGCGCCAGCAGCCAAGAGGGGTTAGCGGGGACCTACAATGAGCAGTTCTTC
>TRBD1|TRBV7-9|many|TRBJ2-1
CASSLALKGAYNEQFF
TGTGCCAGCAGCTTAGCGCTGAAGGGGGCGTACAATGAGCAGTTCTTC
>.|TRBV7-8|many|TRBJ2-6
CASSSRIGSGANVLTF
TGTGCCAGCAGCTCCAGAATAGGCTCTGGGGCCAACGTCCTGACTTTC
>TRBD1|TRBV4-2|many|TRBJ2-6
CASSQGTGGSGANVLTF
TGTGCCAGCAGCCAAGGGACAGGGGGCTCTGGGGCCAACGTCCTGACTTTC
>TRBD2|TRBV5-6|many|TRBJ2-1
CASSPEGGRAPEQFF
TGTGCCAGCAGCCCTGAAGGCGGGAGGGCCCCTGAGCAGTTCTTC
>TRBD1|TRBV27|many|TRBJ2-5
CASSPSGLQGAWETQYF
TGTGCCAGCAGCCCGAGCGGGCTTCAGGGGGCGTGGGAGACCCAGTACTTC
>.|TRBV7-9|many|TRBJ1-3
CASGTDRYSGNTIYF
TGTGCCTCAGGCACTGACAGATACTCTGGAAACACCATATATTTT
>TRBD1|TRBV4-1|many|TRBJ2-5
CASSPRDRDPPSGETQYF
TGCGCCAGCAGCCCGAGGGACAGGGACCCCCCATCCGGGGAGACCCAGTACTTC
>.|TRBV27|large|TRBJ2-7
CASSWAGPTYEQYF
TGTGCCAGCAGTTGGGCAGGGCCCACCTACGAGCAGTACTTC
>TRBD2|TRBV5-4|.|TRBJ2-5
CASSFPLAGQETQYF
TGTGCCAGCAGCTTTCCTTTAGCGGGGCAAGAGACCCAGTACTTC
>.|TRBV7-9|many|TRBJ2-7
CASSLGGQANYEQYF
TGTGCCAGCAGCTTGGGTGGCCAGGCTAACTACGAGCAGTACTTC
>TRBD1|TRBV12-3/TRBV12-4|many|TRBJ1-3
CASSFPTGGTGNTIYF
TGTGCCAGCAGTTTTCCCACAGGGGGCACTGGAAACACCATATATTTT
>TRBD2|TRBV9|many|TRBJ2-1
CASSVGSGGINEQFF
TGTGCCAGCAGCGTAGGGAGCGGGGGGATCAATGAGCAGTTCTTC
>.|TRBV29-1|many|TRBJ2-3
CSVEDLGTAYTDYTDTQYF
TGCAGCGTTGAAGATCTGGGGACAGCGTACACGGACTACACAGATACGCAGTATTTT
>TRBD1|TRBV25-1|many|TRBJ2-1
CASSENLGRGHSNEQFF
TGTGCCAGCAGTGAAAATCTGGGCAGGGGGCATTCGAATGAGCAGTTCTTC
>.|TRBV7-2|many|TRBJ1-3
CASSLDSGNTIYF
TGTGCCAGCAGCTTAGACTCGGGAAACACCATATATTTT
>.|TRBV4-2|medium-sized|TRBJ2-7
CASSQAPDSAYEQYF
TGTGCCAGCAGCCAAGCCCCCGACAGCGCCTACGAGCAGTACTTC
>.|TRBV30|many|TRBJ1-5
CAWRTRGNQPQHF
TGTGCCTGGCGGACCCGGGGCAATCAGCCCCAGCATTTT
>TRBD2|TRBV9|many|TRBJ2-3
CASSVEPLAGDTQYF
TGTGCCAGCAGCGTAGAACCGCTAGCGGGGGATACGCAGTATTTT
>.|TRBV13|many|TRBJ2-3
CASSLLDTQYF
TGTGCCAGCAGCTTATTAGATACGCAGTATTTT
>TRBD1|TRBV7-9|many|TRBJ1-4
CASSSPGTGGEKLFF
TGTGCCAGCAGCTCCCCCGGGACAGGGGGCGAAAAACTGTTTTTT
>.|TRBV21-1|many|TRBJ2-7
CASSKARDSSYEQYF
TGTGCCAGCAGCAAAGCTCGGGACAGCTCCTACGAGCAGTACTTC
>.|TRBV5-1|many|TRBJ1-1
CASSVWTADPTEAFF
TGCGCCAGCAGCGTCTGGACTGCTGATCCCACTGAAGCTTTCTTT
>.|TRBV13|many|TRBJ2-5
CASSLGGAQYF
TGTGCCAGCAGCTTAGGAGGGGCCCAGTACTTC
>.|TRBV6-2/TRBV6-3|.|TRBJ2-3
CASSYSSTSSVTDTQYF
TGTGCCAGCAGTTACTCGAGTACTAGCAGTGTCACAGATACGCAGTATTTT
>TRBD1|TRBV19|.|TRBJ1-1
CASTPGTGLNTEAFF
TGTGCCAGTACCCCCGGGACAGGATTGAACACTGAAGCTTTCTTT